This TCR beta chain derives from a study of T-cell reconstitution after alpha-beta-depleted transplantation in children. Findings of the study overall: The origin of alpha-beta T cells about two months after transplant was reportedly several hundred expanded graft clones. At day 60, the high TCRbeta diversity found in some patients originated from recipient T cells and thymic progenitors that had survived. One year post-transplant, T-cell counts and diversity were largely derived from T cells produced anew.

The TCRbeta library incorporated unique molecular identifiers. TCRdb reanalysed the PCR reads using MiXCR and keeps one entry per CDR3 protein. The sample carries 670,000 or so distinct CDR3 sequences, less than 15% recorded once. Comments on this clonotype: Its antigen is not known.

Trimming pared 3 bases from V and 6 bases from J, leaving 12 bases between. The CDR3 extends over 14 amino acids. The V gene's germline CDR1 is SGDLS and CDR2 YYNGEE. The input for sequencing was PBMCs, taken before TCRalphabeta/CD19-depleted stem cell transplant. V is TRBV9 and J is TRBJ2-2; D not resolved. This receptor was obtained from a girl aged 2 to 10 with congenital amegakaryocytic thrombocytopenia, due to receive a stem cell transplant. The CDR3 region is CASSETTLPGELFF. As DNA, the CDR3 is TGTGCCAGCAGCGAGACGACCCTCCCCGGGGAGCTGTTTTTT.